The next 19 T cell receptor beta chains were all read from a single sample in a study of blood T cell repertoires in COVID-19. Repertoires were generated with immunoSEQ multiplex PCR, while TCRdb's copy carries only in-frame clones and drops some. The sample carries 300,000 to 400,000 clones, around 87% recorded once. Sequencing was done on a sample of peripheral blood. These receptors came from an older woman with COVID-19, enrolled during active disease.

The J gene is TRBJ2-3, the V gene TRBV11-2; no firm D call. V shed 3 bases and J shed 3 bases, with 4 bases lying between them. CDR1 and CDR2 from the germline V gene are SGHAT and FQNNGV. The length of the CDR3 is 12 residues. CDR3 DNA: TGTGCCAGCAGCTTTACTACAGATACGCAGTATTTT. As protein: CASSFTTDTQYF.

The chain carries TRBV29-1 and TRBJ2-5, with 12 bases aligning to TRBD2. Germline V gene sequence: CDR1 SQVTM, CDR2 ANQGSEA. The CDR3 is made up of 14 amino acids. J gave up 1 base and V 5 bases, and 2 bases lay outside the gene matches. DNA of the CDR3: TGCAGCGTTACTAGCGGGGGGTCCCAAGAGACCCAGTACTTC. Its translation: CSVTSGGSQETQYF.

The chain recombines TRBV6-8 with TRBJ2-7, with 14 bases aligning to TRBD2. CDR3 length equals 17 residues. Germline CDR1 is MNHGY and CDR2 is SAAAGT. V lost 8 bases to trimming and J lost 4 bases; unmatched junction nucleotides: 13. The CDR3, as DNA: TGTGCCAGCGGGAGACTAGCGGGGGGGCTCGCGTCTTACGAGCAGTACTTC. It codes for CASGRLAGGLASYEQYF.

The rearrangement uses TRBV11-2 and TRBJ2-2, with a weak D call TRBD2 (5 bases). The germline V gene has CDR1 SGHAT and CDR2 FQNNGV. V lost 5 bases and J lost 4, with 20 bases in between. The CDR3 has 17 amino acids. CDR3 in DNA: TGTGCCAGCAGCCCATATACGGGCCTCGCGGGCACCGGGGAGCTGTTTTTT. Protein: CASSPYTGLAGTGELFF.

The chain employs TRBV20-1 and TRBJ2-1, with a tentative D call TRBD2 (6 bases). The CDR3 extends over 11 amino acids. In germline, CDR1 is DFQATT, CDR2 SNEGSKA (reference sequence). Deletions cut 3 bases from V and 12 bases from J, with 12 bases between. CDR3 sequence: CSARNGGVQFF. CDR3 nucleotide sequence: TGCAGTGCTAGGAACGGGGGAGTGCAGTTCTTC.

This chain connects TRBV29-1 to TRBJ1-2; D is possibly TRBD1 (5 bases). CDR1 and CDR2 (germline): SQVTM, ANQGSEA. The V and J ends lost 7 bases and 0 bases respectively, with 12 bases between them. The CDR3 runs 13 residues. CDR3 residues: CSGGDRANYGYTF. CDR3 DNA sequence: TGCAGCGGAGGTGACAGAGCTAACTATGGCTACACCTTC.

The chain joins TRBV20-1 to TRBJ2-3; D not certain. The CDR3 has 14 amino acids. Germline CDR1 and CDR2: DFQATT and SNEGSKA (reference sequence). V lost 3 bases to trimming and J lost 2 bases, with 12 bases between them. CDR3 nucleotides: TGCAGTGCTAGTGGTCTGTCTAACACAGATACGCAGTATTTT. Translating gives CSASGLSNTDTQYF.

This clone showed up just a few times. The chain employs TRBV5-1 and TRBJ1-2; D may be TRBD1 (6 bases). This CDR3 contains 15 residues. The V end lost 0 bases, the J end lost 0 bases, and 9 bases lay between the germline ends. CDR1 and CDR2 (germline): SGHRS, YFSETQ. DNA for the CDR3: TGCGCCAGCAGCTTGGAACAGGGATCTAACTATGGCTACACCTTC. Translated, it gives CASSLEQGSNYGYTF.

The rearrangement uses TRBV5-1 and TRBJ2-2; D perhaps matches TRBD2 (5 bases). This CDR3 is built from 14 residues. V shed 1 base and J shed 2 bases, with 6 bases lying between them. The germline CDR1 and CDR2 sequences are SGHRS and YFSETQ. The CDR3 spells CASSLRDNTGELFF. The DNA of the CDR3 is TGCGCCAGCAGCTTGCGGGATAACACCGGGGAGCTGTTTTTT.

This chain uses TRBV12-3 or TRBV12-4 with TRBJ1-5; no firm D call. V was clipped by 3 bases and J by 5 bases, with 8 bases between them. The CDR3 spans 13 residues. CDR3 sequence: CASSLRSDQPQHF. In DNA form, the CDR3 reads TGTGCCAGCAGTTTGAGGTCCGATCAGCCCCAGCATTTT.

Only one count was recorded for this clone. The V and J genes are TRBV28 and TRBJ1-2; D uncertain. The length of the CDR3 is 18 residues. V lost 4 bases to trimming and J lost 4 bases, with 25 bases between them. CDR1 MDHEN and CDR2 SYDVKM come from the germline V gene. In nucleotides, the CDR3 is TGTGCCAGCAGTTCGCCGCGGGAGTCCTACGCCGGAGGCTATGGCTACACCTTC. This sequence encodes CASSSPRESYAGGYGYTF.

The chain combines TRBV7-9 with TRBJ1-5, with D possibly being TRBD1 (5 bases). V lost 4 bases, J lost 3 bases, and 13 bases lay in between. Germline V gene sequence: CDR1 SEHNR, CDR2 FQNEAQ (reference sequence). This CDR3 has 15 amino acids. CDR3 DNA sequence: TGTGCCAGCAGCTCGACGACAGAGCCCAATCAGCCCCAGCATTTT. Protein product: CASSSTTEPNQPQHF.

The CDR3 DNA is TGTGCCAGCTCACCAAACAGGGATAACTATGGCTACACCTTC. Its protein is CASSPNRDNYGYTF. The rearrangement joins TRBV18 to TRBJ1-2; possibly TRBD1 for D (6 bases). The V end was cut by 2 bases, the J end by 1 base, with 8 bases between. CDR3 size: 14 residues. Germline CDR1 and CDR2: KGHSH and LQKENI.

The rearrangement links TRBV18 to TRBJ2-3, with 10 bases identical to TRBD1. The CDR3 sequence is 15 residues long. V shed 4 bases and J 3 bases; nucleotides not matched to a gene: 4. CDR1 and CDR2 (germline): KGHSH, LQKENI. The CDR3 protein is CASSRGQGSTDTQYF. CDR3 sequence (DNA): TGTGCCAGCTCACGGGGACAGGGGAGTACAGATACGCAGTATTTT. Variable domain in full (rest from reference TRBV18 and TRBJ2-3): NAGVMQNPRHLVRRRGQEARLRCSPMKGHSHVYWYRQLPEEGLKFMVYLQKENIIDESGMPKERFSAEFPKEGPSILRIQQVVRGDSAAYFCASSRGQGSTDTQYFGPGTRLTVL.

Turning to this clone: The limits of the CDR3 on the DNA are not certain, so only TCRdb's listed CDR3 is given. This chain links TRBV6-5 with TRBJ1-6. In germline, CDR1 is MNHEY, CDR2 SVGAGI. The CDR3 extends over 15 residues, inclusive of both ends. The CDR3 region is CASCASSPILGSLHF.

The chain combines TRBV28 with TRBJ1-5, with D uncertain. Trimming pared 2 bases from V and 4 bases from J, leaving 9 bases between. Germline CDR1 and CDR2: MDHEN and SYDVKM. This CDR3 is built from 14 residues. DNA for the CDR3: TGTGCCAGCAGTTTAACCATTACTAATCAGCCCCAGCATTTT. Its protein product is CASSLTITNQPQHF. The full variable domain, its missing parts supplied by reference TRBV28 and TRBJ1-5, is DVKVTQSSRYLVKRTGEKVFLECVQDMDHENMFWYRQDPGLGLRLIYFSYDVKMKEKGDIPEGYSVSREKKERFSLILESASTNQTSMYLCASSLTITNQPQHFGDGTRLSIL.

The rearrangement joins TRBV7-2 to TRBJ1-2, with no clear D. CDR3 length: 19 residues. Between the trimmed V and J ends, which lost 1 base and 1 base, there was a span of 22 bases. Germline CDR1 and CDR2: SGHTA and FQGNSA. CDR3 sequence reads: CASSLEVGVSSRFNYGYTF. CDR3 coding DNA: TGTGCCAGCAGCTTAGAAGTCGGCGTAAGTAGCCGATTTAACTATGGCTACACCTTC.

V and J are TRBV5-1 and TRBJ2-3; 9 bases are shared with TRBD1. Germline CDR1 SGHRS, CDR2 YFSETQ. The V and J ends lost 5 bases and 4 bases, in that order; junction bases with no gene match: 11. This CDR3 region has 16 residues. In DNA form, the CDR3 reads TGCGCCAGCAGACTCGGGACAGGGCGCGCCGCAGATACGCAGTATTTT. Protein: CASRLGTGRAADTQYF.

This rearrangement joins TRBV9 to TRBJ1-4; 7 nucleotides agree with TRBD1. CDR3 length: 16 amino acids. Per germline, CDR1 SGDLS and CDR2 YYNGEE. After removal of 4 bases from V and 0 bases from J, the junction contained 6 bases not matched to a gene. CDR3 protein: CASSPGQRTTNEKLFF. As DNA, the CDR3 is TGTGCCAGCAGCCCGGGACAGAGAACAACTAATGAAAAACTGTTTTTT. The full variable domain, with the rest looked up from reference TRBV9 and TRBJ1-4, is DSGVTQTPKHLITATGQRVTLRCSPRSGDLSVYWYQQSLDQGLQFLIQYYNGEERAKGNILERFSAQQFPDLHSELNLSSLELGDSALYFCASSPGQRTTNEKLFFGSGTQLSVL.